Listed below are T cell receptor beta chains from one sample, sequenced in a study of beta chain features in type 1 diabetes. Libraries were prepared by immunoSEQ multiplex PCR; TCRdb keeps only in-frame clonotypes and omits some of them. Of tens of thousands of clones listed, nearly 50% are singletons. Sequenced sample: central memory CD4+ T cells from blood. These receptors were obtained from a young man with type 1 diabetes. Each CDR3 is given with its conserved first and last residue. Each record gives: J gene, clone size, D gene, V gene, CDR3 protein, CDR3 DNA. D genes are given only for firm matches. A clone size is listed for some rows: how often the clone was seen (once, few, many), or a class if it is expanded.

>TRBJ2-1|few|TRBD2|TRBV19
CASSIAGGPPGYNEQFF
TGTGCCAGTAGCATAGCGGGAGGGCCGCCGGGGTACAATGAGCAGTTCTTC
>TRBJ2-3|NA|NA|TRBV7-9
CASSRDSNTDTQYF
TGTGCCAGCAGCCGTGACAGCAACACAGATACGCAGTATTTT
>TRBJ2-2|NA|TRBD2|TRBV5-1
CASSLVLGGPSTGELFF
TGCGCCAGCAGCTTGGTTTTGGGAGGGCCTTCCACCGGGGAGCTGTTTTTT
>TRBJ1-1|NA|NA|TRBV30
CAWRWGAEAFF
TGTGCCTGGAGATGGGGAGCTGAAGCTTTCTTT
>TRBJ1-6|NA|NA|TRBV5-6
CASSLGRGNSPLHF
TGTGCCAGCAGCTTGGGAAGGGGGAATTCACCCCTCCACTTT
>TRBJ2-7|NA|NA|TRBV10-3
CAISDGSKNSLGREQYF
TGTGCCATCAGTGACGGCTCCAAGAATTCCCTAGGTCGGGAGCAGTACTTC
>TRBJ2-1|NA|NA|TRBV19
CASSFEVNNEQFF
TGTGCCAGTAGTTTTGAGGTTAACAATGAGCAGTTCTTC
>TRBJ2-7|few|NA|TRBV6-5
CASTAASSYEQYF
TGTGCCAGCACCGCAGCGAGCTCCTACGAGCAGTACTTC
>TRBJ1-1|NA|NA|TRBV9
CASSSTGGGTEAFF
TGTGCCAGCAGCTCTACCGGGGGGGGGACTGAAGCTTTCTTT
>TRBJ1-2|NA|NA|TRBV10-2
CASRQDAYGYTF
TGCGCCAGCAGGCAGGATGCTTATGGCTACACCTTC
>TRBJ1-2|NA|NA|TRBV7-2
CASSPYRGSNYGYTF
TGTGCCAGCAGCCCGTATCGGGGTTCGAACTATGGCTACACCTTC
>TRBJ1-1|NA|NA|TRBV11-2
CASSLGQNTEAFF
TGTGCCAGCAGCTTAGGTCAGAACACTGAAGCTTTCTTT
>TRBJ2-1|NA|NA|TRBV6-5
CASSWGVDNEQFF
TGTGCCAGCAGTTGGGGGGTCGACAATGAGCAGTTCTTC
>TRBJ2-5|NA|TRBD1|TRBV5-1
CASSPAGTGDRETQYF
TGCGCCAGCAGCCCCGCCGGGACAGGGGACAGGGAGACCCAGTACTTC
>TRBJ2-7|few|NA|TRBV27
CASSFGQGKSYEQYF
TGTGCCAGCAGTTTCGGGCAGGGGAAATCCTACGAGCAGTACTTC
>TRBJ1-1|few|NA|TRBV5-4
CASSLDQGITFF
TGTGCCAGCAGCTTGGACCAGGGGATAACTTTCTTT
>TRBJ2-3|few|NA|TRBV7-9
CASSLWAGKSDTQYF
TGTGCCAGCAGCTTATGGGCAGGGAAGTCAGATACGCAGTATTTT
>TRBJ2-5|few|NA|TRBV2
CASTPREVEETQYF
TGTGCCAGCACCCCAAGGGAGGTGGAAGAGACCCAGTACTTC
>TRBJ2-7|NA|TRBD1|TRBV11-2
CASTPRGQGGHQQYF
TGTGCCAGCACCCCCCGGGGACAGGGAGGGCACCAGCAGTACTTC
>TRBJ1-5|few|NA|TRBV2
CASSAKVGGTKHF
TGTGCCAGCAGTGCAAAAGTCGGGGGTACCAAGCATTTT
>TRBJ1-2|few|NA|TRBV6-1
CASTLQDTLIYGYTF
TGTGCCAGCACGCTTCAGGACACACTAATCTATGGCTACACCTTC
>TRBJ1-4|NA|NA|TRBV18
CASSVTGLTNEKLFF
TGTGCCAGCTCAGTTACAGGATTGACTAATGAAAAACTGTTTTTT
>TRBJ2-1|NA|NA|TRBV6-5
CASTLYNEQFF
TGTGCCAGCACCCTATACAATGAGCAGTTCTTC
>TRBJ1-2|NA|NA|TRBV14
CASSQGGMGYYGYTF
TGTGCCAGCAGCCAAGGAGGGATGGGATACTATGGCTACACCTTC
>TRBJ1-3|NA|NA|TRBV12-5
CASGFPNGFSGNTIYF
TGTGCTAGTGGTTTTCCTAACGGTTTCTCTGGAAACACCATATATTTT
>TRBJ2-2|NA|TRBD2|TRBV6-1
CASSPLAVTGELFF
TGTGCCAGCAGCCCACTAGCGGTCACCGGGGAGCTGTTTTTT
>TRBJ2-7|few|NA|TRBV6-6
CASSYYGGSYEQYF
TGTGCCAGCAGTTACTATGGGGGCAGTTACGAGCAGTACTTC
>TRBJ1-1|once|NA|TRBV6-1
CASSEAFRRQSDTEAFF
TGTGCCAGCAGTGAAGCTTTCCGGCGACAGTCTGACACTGAAGCTTTCTTT
>TRBJ2-1|NA|NA|TRBV6-1
CASSGTGLKQFF
TGTGCCAGCAGCGGGACCGGACTAAAGCAGTTCTTC
>TRBJ2-7|NA|NA|TRBV7-2
CASSLIDEQYF
TGTGCCAGCAGCTTAATCGACGAGCAGTACTTC
>TRBJ1-3|few|NA|TRBV2
CASSANRAPSGNTIYF
TGTGCCAGCAGCGCTAACAGGGCCCCCTCTGGAAACACCATATATTTT
>TRBJ2-7|NA|TRBD2|TRBV5-1
CASSAGTSGIYEQYF
TGCGCCAGCAGCGCCGGGACTAGCGGGATCTACGAGCAGTACTTC
>TRBJ2-1|few|NA|TRBV21-1
CASSFSAGFYNEQFF
TGTGCCAGCAGCTTTTCGGCAGGGTTCTACAATGAGCAGTTCTTC
>TRBJ2-1|NA|NA|TRBV5-1
CASSLGGVWNEQFF
TGCGCCAGCAGCTTGGGCGGGGTATGGAATGAGCAGTTCTTC
>TRBJ2-4|NA|NA|TRBV11-3
CASSWTTDIQYF
TGTGCCAGCAGCTGGACAACGGACATTCAGTACTTC
>TRBJ2-3|NA|TRBD2|TRBV18
CASSGLAGVTDTQYF
TGTGCCAGCTCCGGACTAGCGGGGGTAACGGATACGCAGTATTTT
>TRBJ1-6|NA|NA|TRBV2
CASMASYNSPLHF
TGTGCCAGCATGGCCAGCTATAATTCACCCCTCCACTTT
>TRBJ2-7|few|TRBD1|TRBV15
CATSRRPGQGTYEQYF
TGTGCCACCAGCAGACGTCCGGGACAGGGGACGTACGAGCAGTACTTC
>TRBJ2-7|NA|NA|TRBV2
CASSVRGGGGEQYF
TGTGCCAGCAGTGTGCGAGGGGGTGGCGGCGAGCAGTACTTC
>TRBJ2-3|few|NA|TRBV7-2
CASSFTSGFTDTQYF
TGTGCCAGCAGCTTTACCAGCGGTTTCACAGATACGCAGTATTTT
>TRBJ1-6|few|NA|TRBV11-3
CASSFGQNNSPLHF
TGTGCCAGCAGCTTTGGCCAGAATAATTCACCCCTCCACTTT
>TRBJ1-1|NA|NA|TRBV11-2
CASSFRGTNTEAFF
TGTGCCAGCAGCTTTCGGGGGACGAACACTGAAGCTTTCTTT
>TRBJ1-1|NA|NA|TRBV7-9
CASSRDRRAFF
TGTGCCAGCAGTCGTGACAGAAGGGCTTTCTTT
>TRBJ2-7|few|NA|TRBV18
CASSPPSAYEQYF
TGTGCCAGCTCACCACCCTCGGCCTACGAGCAGTACTTC
>TRBJ2-2|few|NA|TRBV5-1
CASSESGNTGELFF
TGCGCCAGCAGTGAGTCGGGGAACACCGGGGAGCTGTTTTTT
>TRBJ2-7|few|TRBD2|TRBV5-1
CASRGGSYEQYF
TGCGCCAGCCGGGGGGGCTCCTACGAGCAGTACTTC
>TRBJ2-2|NA|NA|TRBV5-1
CASSVGPGAGELFF
TGCGCCAGCAGTGTGGGGCCAGGGGCCGGGGAGCTGTTTTTT
>TRBJ2-1|NA|NA|TRBV5-1
CASSPGRELRGNEQFF
TGCGCCAGCAGCCCGGGCCGGGAACTGCGGGGCAATGAGCAGTTCTTC
>TRBJ2-5|few|NA|TRBV7-2
CASSPLVGEETQYF
TGTGCCAGCAGCCCCCTCGTGGGAGAAGAGACCCAGTACTTC
>TRBJ2-1|NA|TRBD1|TRBV5-1
CASSSRTGDNEQFF
TGCGCCAGCAGCTCACGGACAGGCGACAATGAGCAGTTCTTC
>TRBJ2-5|NA|NA|TRBV2
CASRFQGQSQETQYF
TGTGCCAGCAGGTTCCAGGGACAATCCCAAGAGACCCAGTACTTC
>TRBJ1-1|NA|NA|TRBV2
CASSEPGHWNTEAFF
TGTGCCAGCAGCGAACCGGGACACTGGAACACTGAAGCTTTCTTT
>TRBJ1-1|NA|NA|TRBV7-2
CASSVKRPGTHSRAFF
TGTGCCAGCAGCGTAAAACGGCCGGGAACTCATTCGCGAGCTTTCTTT
>TRBJ2-2|NA|TRBD2|TRBV2
CASLAGGRTGELFF
TGTGCCAGCTTAGCGGGGGGGCGGACCGGGGAGCTGTTTTTT
>TRBJ1-1|NA|NA|TRBV5-6
CASSSQGGINTEAFF
TGTGCCAGCAGCTCCCAGGGAGGGATCAACACTGAAGCTTTCTTT
>TRBJ1-1|NA|TRBD1|TRBV7-9
CASSLAEEGQNAFF
TGTGCCAGCAGCTTAGCTGAGGAGGGACAGAACGCTTTCTTT
>TRBJ1-2|NA|NA|TRBV4-1
CASSPEVPRKANYGYTF
TGCGCCAGCAGCCCCGAGGTCCCTCGGAAAGCTAACTATGGCTACACCTTC
>TRBJ1-1|NA|NA|TRBV7-2
CASSLGGGRMNTEAFF
TGTGCCAGCAGCTTAGGCGGGGGCAGGATGAACACTGAAGCTTTCTTT
>TRBJ2-4|NA|TRBD1|TRBV19
CASSLGQGAGYAQNIQYF
TGTGCCAGTAGCCTGGGACAGGGCGCGGGTTATGCCCAAAACATTCAGTACTTC
>TRBJ2-2|few|NA|TRBV4-2
CASSQDSGITGELFF
TGTGCCAGCAGCCAAGATAGCGGAATCACCGGGGAGCTGTTTTTT